The 20 T cell receptor beta chains in this list originate from one sample, sequenced in a study of blood T cell repertoires in COVID-19. Some clones are missing from TCRdb's copy, which holds only in-frame ones; the method was immunoSEQ multiplex PCR. This table has 100,000 to 150,000 clones, roughly 90% appearing once. Sequencing used peripheral blood. The receptors shown here come from a man aged 55-75 years with COVID-19, enrolled during active disease.

The CDR3 coding sequence is TGTGCCAGCAGCCAAGAACCTAGCTCCTACGAGCAGTACTTC. Protein: CASSQEPSSYEQYF. This chain uses TRBV3-1 (or the pseudogene TRBV3-2) with TRBJ2-7; D gene ambiguous. CDR1 is LGHDT and CDR2 is YNNKEL in the germline V gene (reference sequence). The CDR3 loop spans 14 amino acids. The V end lost 0 bases, the J end lost 0 bases, and 6 bases lay between the germline ends.

This chain joins TRBV5-6 and TRBJ1-2; 8 bases are shared with TRBD1. J gave up 4 bases and V 3 bases, and 11 bases lay outside the gene matches. From germline, CDR1 is SGHDT and CDR2 YYEEEE. The CDR3 runs 16 residues. CDR3 sequence (DNA): TGTGCCAGCAGCTACGCAGGGGGCGTGCGGATCTATGGCTACACCTTC. It translates to CASSYAGGVRIYGYTF.

The J gene is TRBJ2-1, the V gene TRBV3-1 (or the pseudogene TRBV3-2); 7 nucleotides line up with TRBD1. V gave up 4 bases and J gave up 4 bases; unmatched junction bases: 10. CDR1 is LGHDT and CDR2 is YNNKEL in the germline V gene (reference sequence). The CDR3 is 16 residues long. The CDR3 DNA reads as TGTGCCAGCAGCCCGGGGACAGTCTGGGCATACAATGAGCAGTTCTTC. This gives the protein CASSPGTVWAYNEQFF.

This chain uses TRBV18 with TRBJ1-1; D remains ambiguous. The CDR3 is 13 amino acids. Between the trimmed V and J ends, which lost 2 bases and 3 bases, there was a span of 7 bases. Germline-derived CDR1 and CDR2 are KGHSH and LQKENI. The CDR3 coding sequence is TGTGCCAGCTCACCAATGAGGGACACTGAAGCTTTCTTT. Translated: CASSPMRDTEAFF. The full variable domain, in which reference TRBV18 and TRBJ1-1 provide the parts outside the CDR3, is NAGVMQNPRHLVRRRGQEARLRCSPMKGHSHVYWYRQLPEEGLKFMVYLQKENIIDESGMPKERFSAEFPKEGPSILRIQQVVRGDSAAYFCASSPMRDTEAFFGQGTRLTVV.

The V and J genes are TRBV5-1 and TRBJ2-3; 9 positions agree with TRBD2. This CDR3 comprises 18 residues. The germline V gene has CDR1 SGHRS and CDR2 YFSETQ. V was pared by 0 bases and J by 0 bases, with 8 bases of the junction left unmatched. CDR3 protein: CASSLAAGGPLSTDTQYF. Here the CDR3 DNA reads TGCGCCAGCAGCTTGGCAGCGGGAGGCCCCCTAAGCACAGATACGCAGTATTTT.

Details on this clone: Other DNA sequences in this specimen translate into the identical CDR3. The chain combines TRBV29-1 with TRBJ1-1, with TRBD1 matching over 9 bases. Germline assignment: CDR1 SQVTM and CDR2 ANQGSEA. This CDR3 is built from 12 residues. V lost 4 bases, J lost 4 bases, and 1 base stayed unmatched. CDR3 sequence (DNA): TGCAGCGTTGTGACAGGGGGCACTGAAGCTTTCTTT. Its protein is CSVVTGGTEAFF.

This chain connects TRBV25-1 to TRBJ2-7; TRBD2 is a possible D gene (6 bases). V shed 0 bases and J shed 4 bases, with 10 bases lying between them. This CDR3 comprises 14 residues. The germline gives CDR1 MGHDK, CDR2 SYGVNS. CDR3 DNA sequence: TGTGCCAGCAGTGAATACGCCCGGGAGTACGAGCAGTACTTC. This gives the protein CASSEYAREYEQYF.

In DNA, the CDR3 is TGTGCCAGCAGTTCCCCAGGACTGGGGAGCTCCTACGAGCAGTACTTC. Its translation is CASSSPGLGSSYEQYF. The chain uses TRBV6-6 and TRBJ2-7, with D maybe TRBD2 (5 bases). The CDR3 is 16 residues long. The germline V gene has CDR1 MNHNY and CDR2 SVGAGI (reference sequence). V gave up 4 bases and J gave up 0 bases, with 16 bases separating them.

The chain combines TRBV7-8 with TRBJ1-4, with D unresolved. Germline V gene lookup returns CDR1 SGHVS and CDR2 FQNEAQ. The CDR3 is made up of 11 amino acids. The V and J ends lost 1 base and 11 bases respectively, with 5 bases between them. As DNA, the CDR3 is TGTGCCAGCAGCTTAGACGGGAAACTGTTTTTT. Its protein product is CASSLDGKLFF.

The chain is built from TRBV5-1 and TRBJ2-1; TRBD2 might be the D (6 bases). V lost 4 bases and J 5 bases, leaving 16 bases between the germline ends. Germline V lookup: CDR1 SGHRS, CDR2 YFSETQ. There are 15 residues in the CDR3. CDR3 loop: CASSPPSGGNNEQFF. In nucleotides, the CDR3 is TGCGCCAGCAGCCCCCCAAGCGGAGGGAACAATGAGCAGTTCTTC.

The J gene is TRBJ2-7, the V gene TRBV29-1, with D possibly TRBD1 on 6 matching bases. In germline, CDR1 is SQVTM, CDR2 ANQGSEA. This CDR3 is 13 amino acids long. Trimming pared 4 bases from V and 2 bases from J, leaving 12 bases between. Here the CDR3 reads CSVAGYRAYEQYF. CDR3 coding DNA: TGCAGCGTTGCTGGTTACAGGGCCTACGAGCAGTACTTC.

CDR3 sequence reads: CASSRHTTGVQETQYF. The CDR3 DNA sequence: TGCGCCAGCAGCCGGCACACGACAGGGGTCCAAGAGACCCAGTACTTC. J is TRBJ2-5 and V is TRBV5-1; 8 bases agree with TRBD1. The V segment lost 4 bases and the J segment 1 base; nucleotides outside the gene matches: 9. The germline gives CDR1 SGHRS, CDR2 YFSETQ. The CDR3 runs 16 residues.

This chain joins TRBV7-9 and TRBJ1-3; no clear D. CDR1 is SEHNR, CDR2 FQNEAQ, per germline (reference sequence). The length of the CDR3 is 15 residues. The germline V and J ends were trimmed by 5 bases and 4 bases, with 15 bases remaining between them. CDR3: CASSTTGGKGNTIYF. The CDR3 DNA is TGTGCCAGCAGCACTACTGGTGGAAAAGGAAACACCATATATTTT. The full variable domain, rest sourced from reference TRBV7-9 and TRBJ1-3, is DTGVSQNPRHKITKRGQNVTFRCDPISEHNRLYWYRQTLGQGPEFLTYFQNEAQLEKSRLLSDRFSAERPKGSFSTLEIQRTEQGDSAMYLCASSTTGGKGNTIYFGEGSWLTVV.

V gene TRBV29-1 combines with J gene TRBJ2-7; no clear D gene. Trimming took 4 bases from V and 0 from J, leaving 7 bases between them. This CDR3 region has 12 residues. Germline CDR1 is SQVTM and CDR2 is ANQGSEA. The CDR3 nucleotides are TGCAGCGTTGTTGATAGCTCCTACGAGCAGTACTTC. This encodes CSVVDSSYEQYF.

The chain recombines TRBV14 with TRBJ2-2; D is unresolved. The CDR3 covers 15 residues. Germline-derived CDR1 and CDR2 are SGHDN and FVKESK. V lost 2 bases, J lost 4 bases, and 11 bases lay in between. This CDR3 is CASSQRRPGTGELFF. The CDR3 DNA follows: TGTGCCAGCAGCCAACGTCGCCCGGGCACCGGGGAGCTGTTTTTT. Together with reference TRBV14 and TRBJ2-2, the CDR3 gives the full variable domain: EAGVTQFPSHSVIEKGQTVTLRCDPISGHDNLYWYRRVMGKEIKFLLHFVKESKQDESGMPNNRFLAERTGGTYSTLKVQPAELEDSGVYFCASSQRRPGTGELFFGEGSRLTVL.

V is TRBV27 and J is TRBJ1-6; 7 nucleotides align to TRBD1. J lost 7 bases, V lost 0 bases, and 9 bases had no gene match. The length of the CDR3 is 17 residues. Germline CDR1 reads MNHEY; CDR2 reads SMNVEV (reference sequence). The CDR3 reads CASSLSFRAGGNSPLHF. For the CDR3, the DNA is TGTGCCAGCAGTTTATCGTTTAGGGCAGGGGGGAATTCACCCCTCCACTTT.

J is TRBJ2-2 and V is TRBV19; tentatively, D is TRBD1 (6 bases). This CDR3 has 16 residues. Trimming left V 3 bases short and J 2 bases short, with 13 bases between. The V gene's germline CDR1 is LNHDA and CDR2 SQIVND (reference sequence). CDR3 DNA: TGTGCCAGTAGTATGGGGACACCCGTTAACACCGGGGAGCTGTTTTTT. It codes for CASSMGTPVNTGELFF.

The rearrangement links TRBV4-1 to TRBJ2-3, with D perhaps TRBD1 (6 bases). The CDR3 extends over 14 amino acids. Trimming shortened V by 3 bases and J by 4 bases, and 11 bases separated the two germline ends. Germline-derived CDR1 and CDR2 are MGHRA and YSYEKL. The CDR3 nucleotides read TGCGCCAGCAGCCAGGGCAGGGGATCAGATACGCAGTATTTT. Protein sequence: CASSQGRGSDTQYF.

This chain joins TRBV6-4 and TRBJ2-2; D is unclear. This CDR3 has 13 residues. V was clipped by 2 bases and J by 6 bases, with 7 bases between them. Germline V gene sequence: CDR1 MRHNA, CDR2 SNTAGT. CDR3 in DNA: TGTGCCAGCAGTGACGAGCTTTCCGGGGAGCTGTTTTTT. Its translation is CASSDELSGELFF.

In this sample, this clone turned up a few times. The chain uses TRBV14 and TRBJ2-1; D call uncertain. CDR3 length equals 11 residues. Trimming left V 2 bases short and J 12 bases short, with 8 bases between. Germline CDR1 SGHDN, CDR2 FVKESK. The CDR3 sequence: CASSQNSVQFF. The CDR3 DNA sequence: TGTGCCAGCAGCCAAAATTCCGTGCAGTTCTTC.